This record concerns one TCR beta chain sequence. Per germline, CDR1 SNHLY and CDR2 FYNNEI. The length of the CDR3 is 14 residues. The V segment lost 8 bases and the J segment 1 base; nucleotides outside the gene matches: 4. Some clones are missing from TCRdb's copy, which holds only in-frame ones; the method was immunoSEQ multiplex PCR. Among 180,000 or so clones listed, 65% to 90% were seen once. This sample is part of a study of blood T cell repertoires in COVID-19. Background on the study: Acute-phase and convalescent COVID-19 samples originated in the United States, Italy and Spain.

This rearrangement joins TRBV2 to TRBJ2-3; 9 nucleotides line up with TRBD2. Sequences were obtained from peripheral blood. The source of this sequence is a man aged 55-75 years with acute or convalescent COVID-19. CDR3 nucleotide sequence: TGTGCCAGCGGGAGGACTAGCGGCACAGATACGCAGTATTTT. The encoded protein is CASGRTSGTDTQYF.